This note documents a single T cell receptor beta chain sequence. This specimen belongs to a study of blood T cell repertoires in COVID-19. Study details: Italy, Spain and the United States were the sources of the convalescent and acute COVID-19 samples. T cells, B-cell-depleted T cells, or PBMCs provided the cDNA or gDNA that served as material.

Sequencing used immunoSEQ multiplex PCR; TCRdb keeps in-frame clones, though not all of them. The data contain roughly 150,000 clones, approximately 80% of them seen just once; the ten biggest clones take up approximately 7.1%. The germline CDR1 and CDR2 sequences are MNHEY and SMNVEV (reference sequence). The CDR3 length is 14 residues. The V gene lost 6 bases and the J gene lost 6 bases, with 18 bases spanning the gap. J is TRBJ2-7 and V is TRBV27; possibly TRBD1 for D (6 bases). The sample consisted of peripheral blood. The clonotype was recovered from a woman aged 50 to 60 in a cohort sampled during active or convalescent COVID-19. Here the CDR3 DNA reads TGTGCCAGCAGAACCCTGGGGGCCGGGCTCGAGCAGTACTTC. Its translation: CASRTLGAGLEQYF.